A selection of T cell receptor beta chains follows, all from one sample in a study of early T cells in non-severe SARS-CoV-2 infection. TCRdb recomputed calls from the 5' RACE reads with MiXCR, one row per CDR3 protein. The sample records around 68,000 distinct CDR3 sequences, 10% to 15% being singletons. Sequencing was performed on whole blood, taken at baseline. These TCRs come from an adult who was a healthcare worker with PCR-confirmed SARS-CoV-2 infection or an uninfected control (not recorded which). The CDR3 runs from the conserved cysteine through the conserved F or W. Fields, in order: D gene, V gene, J gene, clone size, CDR3 protein, CDR3 DNA. A D gene is named only where the DNA matches it firmly. Clone size appears in some rows only: once, few, many, or a class for an expanded clone.

>-|TRBV20-1|TRBJ2-7|few
CSATSSSFTEQYF
TGCAGTGCTACTTCCTCTAGCTTTACCGAGCAGTACTTC
>TRBD1|TRBV7-9|TRBJ2-5|many
CASSSGTAQETQYF
TGTGCCAGCAGCTCTGGGACAGCCCAAGAGACCCAGTACTTC
>-|TRBV7-2|TRBJ1-1|once
CASSLEGTANTEAFF
TGTGCCAGCAGCTTAGAAGGGACGGCGAACACTGAAGCTTTCTTT
>-|TRBV7-2|TRBJ1-3|many
CASSFFADSGNTIYF
TGTGCCAGCAGCTTTTTTGCCGACTCTGGAAACACCATATATTTT
>-|TRBV12-3/TRBV12-4|TRBJ2-3|many
CASGPDHPVQYF
TGTGCCAGCGGACCGGATCATCCGGTGCAGTATTTT
>-|TRBV11-2|TRBJ1-3|many
CASSQTAGGNTIYF
TGTGCCAGCAGCCAAACTGCCGGCGGAAACACCATATATTTT
>TRBD2|TRBV12-3/TRBV12-4|TRBJ2-7|few
CASSLLAGASYEQYF
TGTGCCAGCAGCCTTTTAGCGGGAGCATCCTACGAGCAGTACTTC
>-|TRBV5-1|TRBJ2-6|many
CASSYGAIGANVLTF
TGCGCCAGCAGCTATGGCGCAATCGGGGCCAACGTCCTGACTTTC
>-|TRBV21-1|TRBJ1-1|many
CASSKVDEAFF
TGTGCCAGCAGCAAAGTAGATGAAGCTTTCTTT
>-|TRBV29-1|TRBJ1-1|few
CSVDRSGTEAFF
TGCAGCGTTGACCGGTCGGGCACTGAAGCTTTCTTT
>TRBD1|TRBV28|TRBJ2-2|many
CASSLDRVGGELFF
TGTGCCAGCAGTCTCGACAGGGTCGGAGGGGAGCTGTTTTTT
>-|TRBV12-3/TRBV12-4|TRBJ2-1|many
CASTSSGAGEQFF
TGTGCCAGCACCTCTTCAGGGGCGGGTGAGCAGTTCTTC
>TRBD2|TRBV12-5|TRBJ2-3|-
CASGLQALAGGPPDTQYF
TGTGCTAGTGGTCTCCAGGCACTAGCGGGGGGGCCCCCGGATACGCAGTATTTT
>-|TRBV2|TRBJ2-7|few
CASSATGRPYEQYF
TGTGCCAGCAGTGCCACGGGGAGACCCTACGAGCAGTACTTC
>-|TRBV5-1|TRBJ2-5|many
CASSWGETQYF
TGCGCCAGCAGCTGGGGGGAGACCCAGTACTTC
>-|TRBV28|TRBJ1-5|few
CASSLRQLYQPQHF
TGTGCCAGCAGTCTAAGACAGTTATATCAGCCCCAGCATTTT
>-|TRBV21-1|TRBJ2-4|-
CASTTFRGAAKNIQYF
TGTGCCAGCACGACCTTTCGGGGCGCGGCCAAAAACATTCAGTACTTC
>TRBD2|TRBV4-3|TRBJ2-7|many
CASSSGGGSGFYEQYF
TGCGCCAGCAGCTCCGGAGGAGGTAGCGGGTTCTACGAGCAGTACTTC
>-|TRBV5-1|TRBJ2-3|few
CASSLAHGSSTDTQYF
TGCGCCAGCAGCTTGGCCCACGGATCTAGCACAGATACGCAGTATTTT
>TRBD2|TRBV6-5|TRBJ2-3|-
CASSYLASGVTDTQYF
TGTGCCAGCAGTTACCTAGCTAGCGGGGTTACAGATACGCAGTATTTT
>-|TRBV12-3/TRBV12-4|TRBJ2-3|-
CASSFTADTQYF
TGTGCCAGCAGCTTTACAGCGGATACGCAGTATTTT
>-|TRBV5-6|TRBJ1-5|few
CASSLGGLNQPQHF
TGTGCCAGCAGCTTAGGGGGTCTGAATCAGCCCCAGCATTTT
>-|TRBV19|TRBJ1-3|few
CASPLGACVHSGNTIYF
TGTGCCAGCCCCCTGGGGGCATGTGTTCATTCTGGAAACACCATATATTTT
>TRBD1|TRBV15|TRBJ2-2|many
CATSKGQDNTGELFF
TGTGCCACCAGCAAGGGACAGGACAACACCGGGGAGCTGTTTTTT
>TRBD1|TRBV9|TRBJ2-5|-
CASSPQTGTLGETQYF
TGTGCCAGCAGCCCTCAGACAGGGACCCTGGGGGAGACCCAGTACTTC
>-|TRBV21-1|TRBJ2-2|-
CASSKEPDGELFF
TGTGCCAGCAGCAAAGAGCCGGACGGGGAGCTGTTTTTT
>-|TRBV7-2|TRBJ2-7|few
CASSFKWGDEQYF
TGTGCCAGCAGCTTTAAGTGGGGAGACGAGCAGTACTTC